This T cell receptor (beta chain) was recorded in a study of shared clonotypes between healthy human individuals. Study-level results: With few donors, the genetic and exposure-history diversity represented was limited.

Sequencing was performed with immunoSEQ multiplex PCR; in TCRdb, only in-frame clones are kept and a portion is missing. The sample holds fewer than 150,000 clones, around two thirds seen once. Concerning this clone itself: Its antigen remains unknown.

Germline CDR1 reads KGHSH; CDR2 reads LQKENI. The length of the CDR3 is 16 residues. V was pared by 6 bases and J by 1 base, with 11 bases of the junction left unmatched. Donation came from healthy HIV-negative adults that had no recent acute infections or vaccinations. CD8 memory was a combination that joined CD45RO+ cells with CCR7-negative CD45RA+ TemRA cells. The chain employs TRBV18 and TRBJ1-2; 7 nucleotides match TRBD1. The TCR originated in a woman in her twenties or thirties in good health. Sequenced material: memory CD8+ T cells sorted from blood. Sample subset: CD45RO+ cells pooled with CCR7-negative TemRA cells. The CDR3 is CASSPGTETNNYGYTF. The CDR3 DNA is TGTGCCAGCTCCCCCGGGACAGAAACCAATAACTATGGCTACACCTTC. The variable domain in full, with the rest retrieved from reference TRBV18 and TRBJ1-2, is NAGVMQNPRHLVRRRGQEARLRCSPMKGHSHVYWYRQLPEEGLKFMVYLQKENIIDESGMPKERFSAEFPKEGPSILRIQQVVRGDSAAYFCASSPGTETNNYGYTFGSGTRLTVV.